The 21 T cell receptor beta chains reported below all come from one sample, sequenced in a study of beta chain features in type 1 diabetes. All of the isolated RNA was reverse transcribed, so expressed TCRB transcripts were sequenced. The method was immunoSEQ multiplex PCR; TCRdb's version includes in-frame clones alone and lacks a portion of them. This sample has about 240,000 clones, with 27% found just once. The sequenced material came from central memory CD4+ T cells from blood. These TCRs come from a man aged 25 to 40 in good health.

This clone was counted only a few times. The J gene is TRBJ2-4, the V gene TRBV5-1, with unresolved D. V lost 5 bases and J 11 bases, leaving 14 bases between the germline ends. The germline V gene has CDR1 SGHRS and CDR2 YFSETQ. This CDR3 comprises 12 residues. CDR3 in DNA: TGCGCCAGCAGAGGCTCTGAGAAGGTTCAGTACTTC. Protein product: CASRGSEKVQYF.

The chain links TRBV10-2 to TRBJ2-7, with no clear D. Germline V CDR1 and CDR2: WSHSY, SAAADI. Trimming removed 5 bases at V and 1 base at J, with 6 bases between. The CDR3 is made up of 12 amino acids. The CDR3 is CASSYSSYEQYF. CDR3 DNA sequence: TGCGCCAGCAGTTACTCGTCCTACGAGCAGTACTTC.

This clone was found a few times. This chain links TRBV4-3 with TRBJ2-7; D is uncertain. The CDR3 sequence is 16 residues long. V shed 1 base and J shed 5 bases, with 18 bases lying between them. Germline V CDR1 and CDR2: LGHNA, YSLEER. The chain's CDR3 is CASSQGLPGTNDEQYF. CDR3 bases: TGCGCCAGCAGCCAAGGTCTGCCGGGTACAAACGACGAGCAGTACTTC.

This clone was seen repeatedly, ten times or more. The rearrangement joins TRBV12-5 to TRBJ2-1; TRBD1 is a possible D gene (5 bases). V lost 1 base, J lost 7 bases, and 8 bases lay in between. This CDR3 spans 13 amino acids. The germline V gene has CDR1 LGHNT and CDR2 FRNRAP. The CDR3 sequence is CASGLDRLNEQFF. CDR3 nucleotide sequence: TGTGCTAGTGGTTTGGACAGGCTAAATGAGCAGTTCTTC.

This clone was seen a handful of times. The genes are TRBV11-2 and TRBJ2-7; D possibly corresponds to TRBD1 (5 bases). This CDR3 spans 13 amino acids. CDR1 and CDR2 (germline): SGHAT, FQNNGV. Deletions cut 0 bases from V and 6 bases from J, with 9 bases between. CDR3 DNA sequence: TGTGCCAGCAGCTTAGACAGGGATGGCGAGCAGTACTTC. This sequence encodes CASSLDRDGEQYF.

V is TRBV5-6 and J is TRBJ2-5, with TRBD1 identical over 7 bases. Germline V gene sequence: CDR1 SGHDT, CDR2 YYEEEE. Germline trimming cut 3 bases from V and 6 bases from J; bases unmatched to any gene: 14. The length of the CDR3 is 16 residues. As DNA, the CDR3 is TGTGCCAGCAGCTCCGACCCACAGGGGTTTAAGAAGACCCAGTACTTC. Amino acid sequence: CASSSDPQGFKKTQYF. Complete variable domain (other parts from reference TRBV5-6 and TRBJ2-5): DAGVTQSPTHLIKTRGQQVTLRCSPKSGHDTVSWYQQALGQGPQFIFQYYEEEERQRGNFPDRFSGHQFPNYSSELNVNALLLGDSALYLCASSSDPQGFKKTQYFGPGTRLLVL.

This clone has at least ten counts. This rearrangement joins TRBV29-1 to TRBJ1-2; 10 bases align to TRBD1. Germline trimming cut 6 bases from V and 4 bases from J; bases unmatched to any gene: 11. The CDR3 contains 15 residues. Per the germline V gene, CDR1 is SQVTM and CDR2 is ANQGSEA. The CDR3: CSVLPRGQGPYGYTF. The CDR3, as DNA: TGCAGCGTCCTCCCCCGGGGACAGGGGCCCTATGGCTACACCTTC.

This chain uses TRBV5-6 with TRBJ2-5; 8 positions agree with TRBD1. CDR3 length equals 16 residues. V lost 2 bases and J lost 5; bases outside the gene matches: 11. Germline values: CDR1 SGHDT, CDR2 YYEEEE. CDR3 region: CASSFGQGGATETQYF. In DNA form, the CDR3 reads TGTGCCAGCAGCTTTGGACAGGGTGGCGCCACCGAGACCCAGTACTTC.

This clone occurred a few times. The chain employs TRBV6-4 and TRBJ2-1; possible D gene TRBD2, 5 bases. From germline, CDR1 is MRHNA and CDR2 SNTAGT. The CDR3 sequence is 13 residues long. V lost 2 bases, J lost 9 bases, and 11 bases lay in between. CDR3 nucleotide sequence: TGTGCCAGCAGTGACCGCGAGGGCAGTGAGCAGTTCTTC. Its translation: CASSDREGSEQFF.

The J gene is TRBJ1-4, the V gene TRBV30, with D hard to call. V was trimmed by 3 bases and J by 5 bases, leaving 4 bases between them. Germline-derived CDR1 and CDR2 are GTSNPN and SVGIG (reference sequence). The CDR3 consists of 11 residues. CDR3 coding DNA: TGTGCCTGGAGGTACAATGAAAAACTGTTTTTT. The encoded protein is CAWRYNEKLFF.

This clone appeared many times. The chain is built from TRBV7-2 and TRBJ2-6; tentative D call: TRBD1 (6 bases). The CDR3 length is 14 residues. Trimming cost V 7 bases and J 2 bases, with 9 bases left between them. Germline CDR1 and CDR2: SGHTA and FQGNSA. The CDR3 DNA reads TGTGCCAGCACCAACAGGGCTGGGGCCAACGTCCTGACTTTC. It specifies CASTNRAGANVLTF.

CDR3 loop: CASSLLASSYNSPLHF. The CDR3 bases are TGTGCCAGCAGCTTATTGGCTAGCTCCTATAATTCACCCCTCCACTTT. The gene calls are TRBV11-2 and TRBJ1-6; no clear D gene. Trimming removed 2 bases at V and 0 bases at J, with 8 bases between. The CDR3 sequence is 16 residues long. Germline loops: CDR1 SGHAT, CDR2 FQNNGV. Combining the CDR3 with reference TRBV11-2 and TRBJ1-6 gives the whole variable domain EAGVAQSPRYKIIEKRQSVAFWCNPISGHATLYWYQQILGQGPKLLIQFQNNGVVDDSQLPKDRFSAERLKGVDSTLKIQPAKLEDSAVYLCASSLLASSYNSPLHFGNGTRLTVT.

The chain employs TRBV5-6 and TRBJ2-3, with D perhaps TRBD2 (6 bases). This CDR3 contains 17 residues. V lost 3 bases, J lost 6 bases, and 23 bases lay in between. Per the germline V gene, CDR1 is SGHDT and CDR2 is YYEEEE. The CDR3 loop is CASSSLRASAREDTQYF. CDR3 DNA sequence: TGTGCCAGCAGCTCGCTAAGGGCTAGCGCAAGGGAGGATACGCAGTATTTT.

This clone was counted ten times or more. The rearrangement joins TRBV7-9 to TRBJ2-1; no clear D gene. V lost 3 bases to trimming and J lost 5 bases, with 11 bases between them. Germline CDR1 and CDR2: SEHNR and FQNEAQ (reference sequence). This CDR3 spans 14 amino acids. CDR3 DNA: TGTGCCAGCAGCTTCCAGCGCCGGGACAATGAGCAGTTCTTC. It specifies CASSFQRRDNEQFF.

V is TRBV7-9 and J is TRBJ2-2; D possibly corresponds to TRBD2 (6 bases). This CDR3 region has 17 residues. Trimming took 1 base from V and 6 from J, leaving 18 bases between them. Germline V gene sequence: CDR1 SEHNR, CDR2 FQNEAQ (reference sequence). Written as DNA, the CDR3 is TGTGCCAGCAGCTTAGGAGCGGGTACCAGTCACCCCGGGGAGCTGTTTTTT. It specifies CASSLGAGTSHPGELFF.

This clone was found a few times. CDR3 in DNA: TGTGCCAGCAGTGCGCTAGCGGGTGCCTACAATGAGCAGTTCTTC. The encoded protein is CASSALAGAYNEQFF. This rearrangement joins TRBV2 to TRBJ2-1, with TRBD2 matching over 8 bases. The CDR3 sequence is 15 residues long. Germline-derived CDR1 and CDR2 are SNHLY and FYNNEI. The ends lost 4 bases at V and 2 bases at J; junction bases unmatched: 4.

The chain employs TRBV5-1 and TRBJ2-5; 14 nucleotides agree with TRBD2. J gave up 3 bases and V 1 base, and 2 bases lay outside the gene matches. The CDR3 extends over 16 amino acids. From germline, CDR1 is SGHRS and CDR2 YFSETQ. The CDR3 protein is CASSLTGLAGEETQYF. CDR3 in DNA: TGCGCCAGCAGCTTGACGGGACTAGCGGGAGAAGAGACCCAGTACTTC.

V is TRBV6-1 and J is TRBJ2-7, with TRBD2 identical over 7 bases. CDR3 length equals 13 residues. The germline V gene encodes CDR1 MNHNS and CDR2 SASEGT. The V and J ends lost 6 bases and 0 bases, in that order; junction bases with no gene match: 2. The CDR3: CASSRTSSYEQYF. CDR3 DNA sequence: TGTGCCAGCAGCAGGACTAGCTCCTACGAGCAGTACTTC.

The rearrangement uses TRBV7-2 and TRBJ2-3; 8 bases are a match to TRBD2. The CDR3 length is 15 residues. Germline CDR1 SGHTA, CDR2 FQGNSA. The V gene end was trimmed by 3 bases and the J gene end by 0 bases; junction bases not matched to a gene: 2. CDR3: CASSLTSASTDTQYF. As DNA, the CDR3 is TGTGCCAGCAGCTTGACTAGCGCAAGCACAGATACGCAGTATTTT.

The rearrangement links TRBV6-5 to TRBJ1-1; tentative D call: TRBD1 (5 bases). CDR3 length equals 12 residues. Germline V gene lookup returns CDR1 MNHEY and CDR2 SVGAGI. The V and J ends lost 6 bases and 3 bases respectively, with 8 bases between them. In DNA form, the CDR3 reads TGTGCCAGCAGGGTCAGGGACACTGAAGCTTTCTTT. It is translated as CASRVRDTEAFF.

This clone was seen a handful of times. CDR3 sequence (DNA): TGTGCCAGCAGCGTAAACCCAGCTCCCGGGGTGCAGCAGTACTTC. Protein product: CASSVNPAPGVQQYF. The chain links TRBV9 to TRBJ2-7; D might be TRBD2 (5 bases). The V gene lost 1 base and the J gene lost 8 bases, with 19 bases spanning the gap. CDR1 and CDR2 (germline): SGDLS, YYNGEE. The CDR3 contains 15 residues.